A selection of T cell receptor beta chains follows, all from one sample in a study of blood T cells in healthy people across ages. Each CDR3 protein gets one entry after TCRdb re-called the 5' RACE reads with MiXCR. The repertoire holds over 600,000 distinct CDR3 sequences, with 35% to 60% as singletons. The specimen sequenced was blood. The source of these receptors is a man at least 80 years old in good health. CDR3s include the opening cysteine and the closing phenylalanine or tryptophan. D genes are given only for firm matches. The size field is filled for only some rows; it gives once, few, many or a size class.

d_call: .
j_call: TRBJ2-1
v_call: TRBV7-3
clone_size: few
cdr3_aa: CASSSVVNEQFF
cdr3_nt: TGTGCCAGCAGCTCGGTGGTTAATGAGCAGTTCTTC

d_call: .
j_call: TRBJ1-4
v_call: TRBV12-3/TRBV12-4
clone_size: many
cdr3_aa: CASSPQGEKLFF
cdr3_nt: TGTGCCAGCAGTCCCCAGGGTGAAAAACTGTTTTTT

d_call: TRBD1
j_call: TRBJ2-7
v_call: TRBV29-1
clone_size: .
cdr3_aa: CSPSRTGSYNEQYF
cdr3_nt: TGCAGCCCTTCTCGGACAGGGTCCTACAATGAGCAGTACTTC

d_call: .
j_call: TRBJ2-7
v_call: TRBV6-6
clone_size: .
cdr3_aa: CASSYERLNEQYF
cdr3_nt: TGTGCCAGCAGTTACGAGCGGCTTAATGAGCAGTACTTC

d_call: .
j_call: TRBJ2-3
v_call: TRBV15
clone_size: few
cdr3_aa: CATSRGGDSTDTQYF
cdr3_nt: TGTGCCACCAGCAGAGGCGGGGATAGCACAGATACGCAGTATTTT

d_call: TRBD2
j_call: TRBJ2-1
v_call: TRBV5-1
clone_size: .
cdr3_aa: CASKLAGLSYNEQFF
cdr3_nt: TGCGCCAGCAAACTAGCGGGACTCTCCTACAATGAGCAGTTCTTC

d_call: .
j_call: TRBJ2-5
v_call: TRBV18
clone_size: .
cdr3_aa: CASSTGPPAEQYF
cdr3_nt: TGTGCCAGCTCAACCGGCCCCCCGGCGGAGCAGTACTTC

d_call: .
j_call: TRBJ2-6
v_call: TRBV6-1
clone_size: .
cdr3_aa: CVSSEVLTSNSGANVLTF
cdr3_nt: TGTGTCAGCAGTGAAGTTCTGACTTCCAACTCTGGGGCCAACGTCCTGACTTTC

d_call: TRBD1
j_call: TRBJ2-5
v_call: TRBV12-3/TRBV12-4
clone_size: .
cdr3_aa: CASSGGQVETQYF
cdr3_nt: TGTGCCAGCAGTGGGGGACAGGTAGAGACCCAGTACTTC

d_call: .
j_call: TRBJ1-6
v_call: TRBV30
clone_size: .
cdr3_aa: CAWSDGMDSPPHF
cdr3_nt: TGTGCCTGGAGTGACGGGATGGATTCACCCCCCCACTTT

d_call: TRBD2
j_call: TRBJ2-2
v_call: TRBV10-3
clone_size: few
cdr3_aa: CAISAGTSGRTGELFF
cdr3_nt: TGTGCCATCAGTGCCGGGACTAGCGGGAGGACCGGGGAGCTGTTTTTT

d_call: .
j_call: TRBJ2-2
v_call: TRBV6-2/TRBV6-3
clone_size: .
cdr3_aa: CASSDDQDSGELFF
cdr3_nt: TGTGCCAGCAGTGACGACCAGGACTCCGGGGAGCTGTTTTTT

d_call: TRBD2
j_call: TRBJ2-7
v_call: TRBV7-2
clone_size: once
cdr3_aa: CASSFVAGSSYNEQYF
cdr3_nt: TGTGCCAGCAGCTTCGTAGCGGGAAGCTCCTACAATGAGCAGTACTTC

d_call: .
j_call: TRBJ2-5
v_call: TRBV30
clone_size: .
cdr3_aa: CAWSRSLQETQYF
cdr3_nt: TGTGCCTGGAGCAGGAGCTTACAAGAGACCCAGTACTTC

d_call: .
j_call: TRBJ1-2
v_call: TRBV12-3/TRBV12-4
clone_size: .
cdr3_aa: CASSPTGLSNYGYTF
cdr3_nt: TGTGCCAGCAGCCCCACAGGGCTCTCTAACTATGGCTACACCTTC

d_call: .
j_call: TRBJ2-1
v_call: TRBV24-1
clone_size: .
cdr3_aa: CATSDPNYNEQFF
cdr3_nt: TGTGCCACCAGTGACCCTAACTACAATGAGCAGTTCTTC

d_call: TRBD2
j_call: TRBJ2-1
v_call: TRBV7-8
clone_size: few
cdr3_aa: CASKMGGGSYNEQFF
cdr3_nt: TGTGCCAGCAAAATGGGGGGGGGCTCCTACAATGAGCAGTTCTTC

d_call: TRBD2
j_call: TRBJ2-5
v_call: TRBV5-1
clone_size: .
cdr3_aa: CASRGISGSSYNEQYF
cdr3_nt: TGCGCCAGTCGGGGCATTAGCGGGAGTTCGTACAATGAGCAGTACTTC

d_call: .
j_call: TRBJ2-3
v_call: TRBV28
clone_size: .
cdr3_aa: CASSFGTGSSTDTQYF
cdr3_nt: TGTGCCAGCAGTTTTGGTACGGGAAGTAGCACAGATACGCAGTATTTT

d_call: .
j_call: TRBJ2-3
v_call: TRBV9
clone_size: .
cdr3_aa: CASSVSWSTDTQYF
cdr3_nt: TGTGCCAGCAGCGTTAGTTGGAGCACAGATACGCAGTATTTT

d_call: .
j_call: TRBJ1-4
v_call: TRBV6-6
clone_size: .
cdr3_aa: CASSYSRAGEKLFF
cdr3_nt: TGTGCCAGCAGTTACTCAAGGGCGGGCGAAAAACTGTTTTTT

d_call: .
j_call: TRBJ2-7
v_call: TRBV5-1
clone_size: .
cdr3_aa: CASSFRGDSAEQYF
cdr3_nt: TGCGCCAGCAGCTTTCGTGGGGATTCTGCCGAGCAGTACTTC

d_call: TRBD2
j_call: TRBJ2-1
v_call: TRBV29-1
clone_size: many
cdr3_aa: CSASAGGPDNEQFF
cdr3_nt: TGCAGCGCCTCAGCGGGAGGGCCCGACAATGAGCAGTTCTTC

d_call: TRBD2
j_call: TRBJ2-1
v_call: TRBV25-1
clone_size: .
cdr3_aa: CASSVFGGTSENEQFF
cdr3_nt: TGTGCCAGCAGTGTCTTTGGGGGGACTAGCGAGAATGAGCAGTTCTTC

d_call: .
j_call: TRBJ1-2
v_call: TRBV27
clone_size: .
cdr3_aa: CASGGEKGSGYTF
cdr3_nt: TGTGCCAGCGGCGGAGAGAAGGGAAGTGGCTACACCTTC

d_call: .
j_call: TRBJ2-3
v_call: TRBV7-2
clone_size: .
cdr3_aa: CASSLVSGDTDTQYF
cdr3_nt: TGTGCCAGCAGCTTAGTTAGCGGAGACACAGATACGCAGTATTTT

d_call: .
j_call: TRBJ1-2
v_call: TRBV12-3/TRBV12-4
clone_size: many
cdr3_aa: CASRGSNTGRSYTF
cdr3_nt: TGTGCCAGCAGAGGCTCGAATACGGGACGGAGCTACACCTTC

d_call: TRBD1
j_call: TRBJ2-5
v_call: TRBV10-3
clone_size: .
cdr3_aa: CVIKGTEIQETQYF
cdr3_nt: TGTGTCATCAAAGGGACAGAGATCCAAGAGACCCAGTACTTC

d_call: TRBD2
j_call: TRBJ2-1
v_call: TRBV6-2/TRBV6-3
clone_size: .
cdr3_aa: CASSPGLAGVISNEQFF
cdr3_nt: TGTGCCAGCAGCCCGGGACTAGCGGGAGTAATAAGCAATGAGCAGTTCTTC

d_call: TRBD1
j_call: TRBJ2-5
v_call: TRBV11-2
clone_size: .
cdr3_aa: CASRATGQETQYF
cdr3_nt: TGTGCCAGCAGGGCGACAGGGCAAGAGACCCAGTACTTC

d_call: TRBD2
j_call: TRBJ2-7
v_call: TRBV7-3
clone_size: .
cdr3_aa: CASSLSGLAGNNEQYF
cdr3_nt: TGTGCCAGCAGCTTATCGGGACTAGCGGGTAACAATGAGCAGTACTTC

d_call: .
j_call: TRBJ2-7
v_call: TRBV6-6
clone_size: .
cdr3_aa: CASSYGGREQYF
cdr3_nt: TGTGCCAGCAGTTACGGGGGCCGCGAGCAGTACTTC

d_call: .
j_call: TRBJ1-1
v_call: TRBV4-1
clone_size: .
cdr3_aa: CASSLSGTTRAMNTEAFF
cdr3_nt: TGCGCCAGCAGCTTGTCCGGTACGACGCGGGCCATGAACACTGAAGCTTTCTTT

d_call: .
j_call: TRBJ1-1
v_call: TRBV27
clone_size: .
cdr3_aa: CASSWRQGTTFF
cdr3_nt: TGTGCCAGCAGTTGGAGGCAGGGGACTACTTTCTTT

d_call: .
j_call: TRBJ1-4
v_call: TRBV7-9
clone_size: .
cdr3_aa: CASSLDGGGGEKLFF
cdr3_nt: TGTGCCAGCAGCTTAGACGGGGGCGGAGGTGAAAAACTGTTTTTT

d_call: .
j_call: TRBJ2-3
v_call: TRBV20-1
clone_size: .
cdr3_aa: CSARQLVTDTQDF
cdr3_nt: TGCAGTGCTAGACAGTTGGTCACAGATACGCAGGATTTT

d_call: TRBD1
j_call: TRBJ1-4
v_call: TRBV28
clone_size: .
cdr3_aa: CASTSTGGFGEKLFF
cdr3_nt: TGTGCCAGCACATCGACAGGGGGCTTTGGGGAAAAACTGTTTTTT

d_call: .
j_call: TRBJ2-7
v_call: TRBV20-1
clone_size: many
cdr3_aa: CSAREAPVRDEQYF
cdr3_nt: TGCAGTGCTAGAGAGGCCCCAGTAAGGGACGAGCAGTACTTC

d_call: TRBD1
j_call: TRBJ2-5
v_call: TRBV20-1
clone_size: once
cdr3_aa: CSARLPQGAGETQYF
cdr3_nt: TGCAGTGCTAGACTACCACAGGGGGCGGGAGAGACCCAGTACTTC

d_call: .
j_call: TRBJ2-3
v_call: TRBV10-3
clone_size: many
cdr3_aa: CAISESTGTDTQYF
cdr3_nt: TGTGCCATCAGTGAGTCGACCGGCACAGATACGCAGTATTTT

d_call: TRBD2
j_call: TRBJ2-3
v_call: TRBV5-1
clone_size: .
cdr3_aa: CASSSGLAGGQADTQYF
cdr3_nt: TGCGCCAGCAGCTCGGGACTAGCGGGAGGGCAGGCAGATACGCAGTATTTT

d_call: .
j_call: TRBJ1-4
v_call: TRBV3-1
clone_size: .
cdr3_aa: CASSPTVQGDEKLFF
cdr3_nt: TGTGCCAGCAGCCCCACGGTACAGGGAGACGAAAAACTGTTTTTT

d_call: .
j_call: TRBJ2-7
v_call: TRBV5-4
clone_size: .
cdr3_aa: CASSREGAGTSYEQYF
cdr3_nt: TGTGCCAGCAGCCGTGAAGGGGCGGGGACCTCCTACGAGCAGTACTTC

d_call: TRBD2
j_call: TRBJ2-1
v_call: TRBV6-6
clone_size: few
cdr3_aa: CASSYLMASGSKQFF
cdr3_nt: TGTGCCAGCAGTTACCTGATGGCTAGCGGGAGTAAGCAGTTCTTC

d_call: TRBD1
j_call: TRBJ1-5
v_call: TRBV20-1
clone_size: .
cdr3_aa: CSAREFQGANQPQHF
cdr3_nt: TGCAGTGCTAGAGAGTTTCAGGGGGCCAATCAGCCCCAGCATTTT

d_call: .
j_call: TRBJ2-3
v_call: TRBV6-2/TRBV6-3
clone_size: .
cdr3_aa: CASRMGAPGTDTQYF
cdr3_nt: TGTGCCAGCAGAATGGGGGCCCCTGGGACAGATACGCAGTATTTT

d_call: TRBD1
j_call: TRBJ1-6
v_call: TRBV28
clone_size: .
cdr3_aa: CASRSRDRGCSPLHF
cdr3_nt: TGTGCCAGCAGATCCAGAGACAGGGGATGCTCACCCCTCCACTTT

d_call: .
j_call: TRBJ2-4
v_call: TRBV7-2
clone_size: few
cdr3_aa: CASSLVAVAKNIQYF
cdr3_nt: TGTGCCAGCAGCTTAGTAGCTGTAGCCAAAAACATTCAGTACTTC

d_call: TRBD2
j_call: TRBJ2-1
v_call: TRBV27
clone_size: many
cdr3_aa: CASSYLAGALGEQFF
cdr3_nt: TGTGCCAGCAGTTATCTAGCGGGAGCTCTCGGTGAGCAGTTCTTC

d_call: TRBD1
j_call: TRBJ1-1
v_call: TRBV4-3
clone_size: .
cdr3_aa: CASSQETGVTTEAFF
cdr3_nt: TGCGCCAGCAGCCAAGAGACAGGGGTAACAACTGAAGCTTTCTTT

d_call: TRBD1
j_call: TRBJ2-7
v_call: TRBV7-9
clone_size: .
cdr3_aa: CASSLAIGQGGEQYF
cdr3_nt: TGTGCCAGCAGCTTAGCGATAGGACAGGGAGGCGAGCAGTACTTC

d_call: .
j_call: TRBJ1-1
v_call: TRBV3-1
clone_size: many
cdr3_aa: CASSQVLGLPTEAFF
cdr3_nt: TGTGCCAGCAGCCAAGTGCTGGGGCTGCCCACTGAAGCTTTCTTT

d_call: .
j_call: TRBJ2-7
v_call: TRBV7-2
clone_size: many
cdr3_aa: CASSLQTGTISEQYF
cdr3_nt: TGTGCCAGCAGCCTACAGACAGGGACTATATCCGAGCAGTACTTC

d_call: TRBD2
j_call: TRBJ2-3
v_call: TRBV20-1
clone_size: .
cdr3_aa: CSARDIRLAGDLSTDTQYF
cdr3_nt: TGCAGTGCTAGAGATATTCGGCTAGCGGGAGATTTGAGCACAGATACGCAGTATTTT

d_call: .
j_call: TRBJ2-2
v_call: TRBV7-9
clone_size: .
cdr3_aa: CASKRDVPGELFF
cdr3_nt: TGTGCCAGCAAGAGGGACGTCCCCGGGGAGCTGTTTTTT

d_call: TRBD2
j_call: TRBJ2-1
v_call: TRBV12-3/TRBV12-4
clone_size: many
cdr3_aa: CASTEFFRSSGSIEQFF
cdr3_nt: TGTGCCAGCACCGAATTCTTTCGCTCTAGCGGGAGTATTGAGCAGTTCTTC

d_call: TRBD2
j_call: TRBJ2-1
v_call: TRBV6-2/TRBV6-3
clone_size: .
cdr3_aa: CAGSGTSGPWNEQFF
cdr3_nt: TGTGCCGGCAGTGGGACTAGCGGACCCTGGAATGAGCAGTTCTTC

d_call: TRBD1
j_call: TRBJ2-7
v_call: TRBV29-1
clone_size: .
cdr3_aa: CSVEFRGTGGFSYEQYF
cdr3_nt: TGCAGCGTTGAATTTCGCGGGACAGGGGGCTTCTCCTACGAGCAGTACTTC